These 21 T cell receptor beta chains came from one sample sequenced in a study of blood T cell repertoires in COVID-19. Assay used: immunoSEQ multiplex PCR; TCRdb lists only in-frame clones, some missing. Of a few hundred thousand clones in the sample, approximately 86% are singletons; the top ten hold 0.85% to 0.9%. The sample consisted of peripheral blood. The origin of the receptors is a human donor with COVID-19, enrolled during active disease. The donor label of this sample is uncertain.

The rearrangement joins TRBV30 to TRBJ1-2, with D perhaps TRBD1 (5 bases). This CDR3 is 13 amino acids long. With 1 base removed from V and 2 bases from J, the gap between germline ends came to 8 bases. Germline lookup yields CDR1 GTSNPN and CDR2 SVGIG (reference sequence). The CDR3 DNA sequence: TGTGCCTGGAGTGGGGGCCCAAACTATGGCTACACCTTC. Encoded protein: CAWSGGPNYGYTF. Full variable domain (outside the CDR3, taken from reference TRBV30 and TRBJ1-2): SQTIHQWPATLVQPVGSPLSLECTVEGTSNPNLYWYRQAAGRGLQLLFYSVGIGQISSEVPQNLSASRPQDRQFILSSKKLLLSDSGFYLCAWSGGPNYGYTFGSGTRLTVV.

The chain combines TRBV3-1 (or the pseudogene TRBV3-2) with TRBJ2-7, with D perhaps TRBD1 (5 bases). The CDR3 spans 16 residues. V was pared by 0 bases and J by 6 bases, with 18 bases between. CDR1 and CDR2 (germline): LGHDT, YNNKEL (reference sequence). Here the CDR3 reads CASSQELGAGLVEQYF. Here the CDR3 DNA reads TGTGCCAGCAGCCAAGAACTTGGGGCAGGTTTGGTCGAGCAGTACTTC.

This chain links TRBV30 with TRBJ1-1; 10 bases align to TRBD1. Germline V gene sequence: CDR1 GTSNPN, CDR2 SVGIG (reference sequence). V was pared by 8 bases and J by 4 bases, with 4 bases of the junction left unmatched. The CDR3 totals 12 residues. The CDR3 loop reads CARDRGGTEAFF. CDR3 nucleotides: TGTGCCCGGGACAGGGGAGGCACTGAAGCTTTCTTT.

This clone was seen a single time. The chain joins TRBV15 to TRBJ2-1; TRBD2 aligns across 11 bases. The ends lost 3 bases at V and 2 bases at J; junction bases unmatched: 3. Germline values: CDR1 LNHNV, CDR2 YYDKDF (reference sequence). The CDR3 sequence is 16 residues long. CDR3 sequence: CATSSGSGRAYNEQFF. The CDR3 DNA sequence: TGTGCCACCAGCAGCGGTAGCGGGAGGGCCTACAATGAGCAGTTCTTC.

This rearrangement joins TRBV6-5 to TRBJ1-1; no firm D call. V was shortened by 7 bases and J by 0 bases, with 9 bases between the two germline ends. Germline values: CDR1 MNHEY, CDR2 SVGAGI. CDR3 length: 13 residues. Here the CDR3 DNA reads TGTGCCAGCATGATGCAGGTGAACACTGAAGCTTTCTTT. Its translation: CASMMQVNTEAFF.

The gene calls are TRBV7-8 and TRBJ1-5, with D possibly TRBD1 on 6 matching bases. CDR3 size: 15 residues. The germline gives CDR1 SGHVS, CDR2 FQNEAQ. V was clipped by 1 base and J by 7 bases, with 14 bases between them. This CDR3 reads CASSLGGAGDQPQHF. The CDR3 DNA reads TGTGCCAGCAGCTTAGGAGGGGCAGGGGACCAGCCCCAGCATTTT.

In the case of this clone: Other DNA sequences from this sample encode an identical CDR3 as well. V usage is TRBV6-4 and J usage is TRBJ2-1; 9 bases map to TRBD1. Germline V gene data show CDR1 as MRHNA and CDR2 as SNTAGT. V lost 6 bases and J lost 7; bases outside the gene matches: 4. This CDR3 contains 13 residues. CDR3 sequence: CASSRDRENEQFF. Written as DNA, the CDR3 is TGTGCCAGCAGCCGGGACAGGGAAAATGAGCAGTTCTTC.

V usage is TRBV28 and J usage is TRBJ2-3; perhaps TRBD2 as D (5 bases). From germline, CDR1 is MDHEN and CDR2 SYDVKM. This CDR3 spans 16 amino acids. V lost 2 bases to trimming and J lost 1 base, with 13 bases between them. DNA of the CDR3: TGTGCCAGCAGTTTACAAGGAGCGGAAGGCACAGATACGCAGTATTTT. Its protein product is CASSLQGAEGTDTQYF.

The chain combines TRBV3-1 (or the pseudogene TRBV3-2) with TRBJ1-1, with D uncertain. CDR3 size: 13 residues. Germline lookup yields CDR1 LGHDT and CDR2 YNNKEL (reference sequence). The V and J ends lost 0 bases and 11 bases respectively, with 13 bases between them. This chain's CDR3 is CASSQDTSLSAFF. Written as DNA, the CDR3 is TGTGCCAGCAGCCAAGATACCTCCCTGAGCGCTTTCTTT.

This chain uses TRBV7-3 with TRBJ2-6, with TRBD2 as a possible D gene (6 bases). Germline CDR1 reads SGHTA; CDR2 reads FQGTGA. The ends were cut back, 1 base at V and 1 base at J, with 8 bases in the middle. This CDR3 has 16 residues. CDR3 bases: TGTGCCAGCAGCTTAAACCGGGGGTCTGGGGCCAACGTCCTGACTTTC. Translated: CASSLNRGSGANVLTF.

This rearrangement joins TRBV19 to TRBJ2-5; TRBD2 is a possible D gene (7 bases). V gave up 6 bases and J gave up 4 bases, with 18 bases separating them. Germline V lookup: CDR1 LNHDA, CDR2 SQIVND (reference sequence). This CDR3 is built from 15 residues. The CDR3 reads CASSPGGGGPETQYF. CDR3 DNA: TGTGCCAGTAGCCCCGGGGGCGGGGGCCCAGAGACCCAGTACTTC.

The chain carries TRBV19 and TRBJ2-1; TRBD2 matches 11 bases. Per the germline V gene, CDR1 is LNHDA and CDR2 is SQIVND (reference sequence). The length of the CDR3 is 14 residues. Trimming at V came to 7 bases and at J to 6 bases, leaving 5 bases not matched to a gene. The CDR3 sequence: CASIGTSGPNEQFF. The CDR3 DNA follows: TGTGCCAGTATTGGGACTAGCGGACCCAATGAGCAGTTCTTC.

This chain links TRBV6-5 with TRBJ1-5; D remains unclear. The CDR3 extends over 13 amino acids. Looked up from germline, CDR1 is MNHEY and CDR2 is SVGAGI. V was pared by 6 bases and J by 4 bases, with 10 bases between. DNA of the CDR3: TGTGCCAGCAGCTTCGGGGAAAATCAGCCCCAGCATTTT. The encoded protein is CASSFGENQPQHF.

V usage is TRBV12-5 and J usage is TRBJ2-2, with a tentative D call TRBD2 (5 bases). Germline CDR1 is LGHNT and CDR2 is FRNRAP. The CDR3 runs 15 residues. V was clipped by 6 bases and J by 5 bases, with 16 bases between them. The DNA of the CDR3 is TGTGCTAGTGGCGGCAGAGGGAGAGATACCGGGGAGCTGTTTTTT. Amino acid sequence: CASGGRGRDTGELFF.

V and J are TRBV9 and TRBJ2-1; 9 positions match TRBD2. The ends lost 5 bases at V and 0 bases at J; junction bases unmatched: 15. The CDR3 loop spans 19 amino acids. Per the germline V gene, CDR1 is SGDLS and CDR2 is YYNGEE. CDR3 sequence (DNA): TGTGCCAGCAGTGGTTATGGCGGGAGGGCCTCCTACTCCTACAATGAGCAGTTCTTC. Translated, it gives CASSGYGGRASYSYNEQFF.

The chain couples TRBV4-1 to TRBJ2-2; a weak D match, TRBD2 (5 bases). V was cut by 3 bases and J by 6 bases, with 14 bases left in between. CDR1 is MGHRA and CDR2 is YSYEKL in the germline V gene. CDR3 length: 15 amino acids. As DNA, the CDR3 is TGCGCCAGCAGCCAGGCTCCGGGAAGGGCCGGGGAGCTGTTTTTT. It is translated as CASSQAPGRAGELFF.

Written as DNA, the CDR3 is TGTGCCTGGAGTGTACCGGATCAGCCCCAGCATTTT. As protein: CAWSVPDQPQHF. This chain links TRBV30 with TRBJ1-5; unclear D gene. Trimming cost V 0 bases and J 5 bases, with 5 bases left between them. This CDR3 region has 12 residues. The germline V gene encodes CDR1 GTSNPN and CDR2 SVGIG (reference sequence). The full variable domain, completed using reference TRBV30 and TRBJ1-5, is SQTIHQWPATLVQPVGSPLSLECTVEGTSNPNLYWYRQAAGRGLQLLFYSVGIGQISSEVPQNLSASRPQDRQFILSSKKLLLSDSGFYLCAWSVPDQPQHFGDGTRLSIL.

The CDR3 nucleotides are TGCGCCAGCAGTGTGAACAGGCAGACTGAAGCTTTCTTT. This gives the protein CASSVNRQTEAFF. The chain carries TRBV10-1 and TRBJ1-1, with a possible D match to TRBD1 (5 bases). V lost 4 bases and J 5 bases, leaving 11 bases between the germline ends. This CDR3 has 13 residues. CDR1 and CDR2 (germline): WNHNN, SYGVQD (reference sequence).

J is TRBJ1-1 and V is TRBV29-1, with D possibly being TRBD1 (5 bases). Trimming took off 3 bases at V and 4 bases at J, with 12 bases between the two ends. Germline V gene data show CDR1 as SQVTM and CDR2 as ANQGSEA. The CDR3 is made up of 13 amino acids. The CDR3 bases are TGCAGCGTTGATTCTGGGGGGAGCACTGAAGCTTTCTTT. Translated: CSVDSGGSTEAFF.

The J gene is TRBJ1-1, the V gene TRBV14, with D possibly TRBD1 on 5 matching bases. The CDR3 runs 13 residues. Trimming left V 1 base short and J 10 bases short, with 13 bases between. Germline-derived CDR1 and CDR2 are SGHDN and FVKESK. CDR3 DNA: TGTGCCAGCAGCCAAGTCAGCGGGGCGATAGCTTTCTTT. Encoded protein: CASSQVSGAIAFF.

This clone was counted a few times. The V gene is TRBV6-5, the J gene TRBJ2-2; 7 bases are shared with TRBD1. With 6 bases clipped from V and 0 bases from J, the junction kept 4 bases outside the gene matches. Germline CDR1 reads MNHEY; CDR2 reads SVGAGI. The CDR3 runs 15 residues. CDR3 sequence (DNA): TGTGCCAGCAGAGTTGACAGGGCGAACACCGGGGAGCTGTTTTTT. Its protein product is CASRVDRANTGELFF.